The next 14 T cell receptor beta chains were all read from a single sample in a study of identical twins. TCRdb reprocessed the 5' RACE reads with MiXCR, giving one entry per CDR3 protein. The sample contains roughly 720,000 distinct CDR3 sequences, around a sixth of which appear only once. These data were also filed under a second study, of T cells expressing NK-cell markers.

Sequenced material: PBMCs. Source of these receptors: a woman between 18 and 29 years old in good health.

V is TRBV6-2 or TRBV6-3 and J is TRBJ1-2; no reliable D call. This CDR3 comprises 14 residues. V dropped 0 bases and J dropped 3 bases, with 8 bases sitting between them. The germline V gene has CDR1 MNHEY and CDR2 SVGEGT. The CDR3 bases are TGTGCCAGCAGTTACTCGACCCACGACTATGGCTACACCTTC. This translates into CASSYSTHDYGYTF.

The rearrangement joins TRBV5-5 to TRBJ2-6; TRBD2 matches 7 bases. The CDR3 length is 15 residues. Germline values: CDR1 SGHKS, CDR2 YYEKEE (reference sequence). Trimming removed 1 base from V and 4 bases from J; junction bases left unmatched: 2. Here the CDR3 reads CASSLRGDGANVLTF. In DNA form, the CDR3 reads TGTGCCAGCAGCTTGCGGGGGGACGGGGCCAACGTCCTGACTTTC.

A few counts support this clonotype. V and J are TRBV6-1 and TRBJ1-6; 8 nucleotides agree with TRBD1. CDR1 is MNHNS and CDR2 is SASEGT in the germline V gene. J gave up 9 bases and V 7 bases, and 11 bases lay outside the gene matches. The CDR3 is made up of 15 amino acids. In DNA, the CDR3 is TGTGCCAGCAAGCAAGAAATACAGGGGGTTTCACCCCTCCACTTT. As protein: CASKQEIQGVSPLHF.

The chain links TRBV5-1 to TRBJ2-2; tentatively, D is TRBD1 (6 bases). The germline V gene encodes CDR1 SGHRS and CDR2 YFSETQ. V was cut by 4 bases and J by 4 bases, with 14 bases left in between. CDR3 length equals 15 residues. Here the CDR3 reads CASSLDSSSTGELFF. The CDR3, as DNA: TGCGCCAGCAGCCTGGACAGTTCGAGCACCGGGGAGCTGTTTTTT. The full variable domain, in which reference TRBV5-1 and TRBJ2-2 provide the parts outside the CDR3, is KAGVTQTPRYLIKTRGQQVTLSCSPISGHRSVSWYQQTPGQGLQFLFEYFSETQRNKGNFPGRFSGRQFSNSRSEMNVSTLELGDSALYLCASSLDSSSTGELFFGEGSRLTVL.

This clonotype was picked up many times. The chain carries TRBV20-1 and TRBJ2-1; D assignment may be TRBD1 or TRBD2 (6 bases each). The CDR3 is 15 amino acids. The germline CDR1 and CDR2 sequences are DFQATT and SNEGSKA (reference sequence). The ends were cut back, 5 bases at V and 8 bases at J, with 22 bases in the middle. For the CDR3, the DNA is TGCAGTGCTTCGGGGGTCGGAAGGGGGGAGGATGAGCAGTTCTTC. Amino acid sequence: CSASGVGRGEDEQFF.

This clonotype was detected only a few times. The V call is TRBV4-2, the J call TRBJ2-1; 13 bases match TRBD2. CDR3 length: 20 amino acids. Trimming cost V 3 bases and J 6 bases; bases outside gene matches: 17. The germline CDR1 and CDR2 sequences are LGHNA and YNFKEQ. The CDR3 spells CASSHPRVGTSGRVTNEQFF. CDR3 in DNA: TGTGCCAGCAGCCACCCCCGAGTGGGCACTAGCGGGAGGGTTACCAATGAGCAGTTCTTC.

The chain is built from TRBV7-9 and TRBJ2-1; D is ambiguous. Germline-derived CDR1 and CDR2 are SEHNR and FQNEAQ (reference sequence). Trimming pared 5 bases from V and 6 bases from J, leaving 14 bases between. The CDR3 spans 14 residues. The CDR3: CASSPRGKTNEQFF. As DNA, the CDR3 is TGTGCCAGCAGCCCCCGTGGGAAGACCAATGAGCAGTTCTTC.

The rearrangement links TRBV2 to TRBJ1-5; D not certain. The CDR3 has 12 amino acids. Germline lookup yields CDR1 SNHLY and CDR2 FYNNEI. V shed 6 bases and J shed 11 bases, with 14 bases lying between them. The CDR3: CASRAGSSAQHF. Written as DNA, the CDR3 is TGTGCCAGCAGAGCAGGTTCGTCGGCCCAGCATTTT.

This clonotype was seen more than once but under ten times. The genes are TRBV7-9 and TRBJ2-7; the match to TRBD2 covers 12 bases. The CDR3 covers 16 residues. Germline CDR1 reads SEHNR; CDR2 reads FQNEAQ (reference sequence). J gave up 1 base and V 5 bases, and 6 bases lay outside the gene matches. CDR3 amino acids: CASSPMTSGRSYEQYF. The CDR3 nucleotides read TGTGCCAGCAGCCCAATGACTAGCGGGAGATCCTACGAGCAGTACTTC. Complete variable domain (other parts from reference TRBV7-9 and TRBJ2-7): DTGVSQNPRHKITKRGQNVTFRCDPISEHNRLYWYRQTLGQGPEFLTYFQNEAQLEKSRLLSDRFSAERPKGSFSTLEIQRTEQGDSAMYLCASSPMTSGRSYEQYFGPGTRLTVT.

This clonotype appeared a few times. The chain combines TRBV6-1 with TRBJ2-7, with TRBD2 as a possible D gene (5 bases). The V gene lost 5 bases and the J gene lost 2 bases, with 19 bases spanning the gap. The germline gives CDR1 MNHNS, CDR2 SASEGT. CDR3 length: 16 residues. For the CDR3, the DNA is TGTGCCAGCAGTCGGAGACTACGATCCGAACCCTACGAGCAGTACTTC. This translates into CASSRRLRSEPYEQYF.

This clonotype was detected only a few times. The chain uses TRBV20-1 and TRBJ2-1, with TRBD2 matching 16 bases. Germline CDR1 and CDR2: DFQATT and SNEGSKA (reference sequence). The CDR3 length is 15 residues. The trim removed 5 bases at V and 8 bases at J, leaving 6 bases unmatched. The CDR3 loop is CSALPGLAGGYEQFF. The CDR3 coding sequence is TGCAGTGCTCTACCGGGACTAGCGGGAGGGTATGAGCAGTTCTTC.

The chain uses TRBV10-3 and TRBJ2-1; the D call may be TRBD1 or TRBD2 (6 bases each). Per germline, CDR1 ENHRY and CDR2 SYGVKD. The CDR3 loop spans 16 amino acids. V lost 3 bases, J lost 4 bases, and 16 bases lay in between. Here the CDR3 DNA reads TGTGCCATCAGTGAACCGGGGGCAGCGCATTACAATGAGCAGTTCTTC. Translating gives CAISEPGAAHYNEQFF.

This clonotype was found a few times. The chain employs TRBV4-3 and TRBJ2-7, with 9 bases aligning to TRBD1. V dropped 1 base and J dropped 2; count of bases not matched to a gene: 3. CDR3 size: 15 residues. The germline CDR1 and CDR2 sequences are LGHNA and YSLEER. The CDR3 sequence: CASSQGQGEPYEQYF. Here the CDR3 DNA reads TGCGCCAGCAGCCAAGGACAGGGGGAACCCTACGAGCAGTACTTC.

The chain links TRBV20-1 to TRBJ2-5, with D tentatively TRBD1 or TRBD2 (5 bases each). The V gene's germline CDR1 is DFQATT and CDR2 SNEGSKA (reference sequence). Trimming took off 0 bases at V and 4 bases at J, with 12 bases between the two ends. The length of the CDR3 is 14 residues. The CDR3 sequence is CSAREEGRRETQYF. In nucleotides, the CDR3 is TGCAGTGCTAGAGAAGAGGGACGAAGAGAGACCCAGTACTTC.